The 28 T cell receptor beta chains listed next were all sequenced from one sample in a study of cytomegalovirus exposure and HLA in healthy donors (dated by TCRdb to about 2017). The library came from the immunoSEQ multiplex PCR assay. A mixture of 60 forward primers for TCR Vbeta segments and 13 reverse primers for TCR Jbeta segments was used in the multiplex PCR. Sourced from immuneACCESS, this table was stored by TCRdb with only in-frame sequences that have V and J called. A share of the clones is absent; for the studies checked, an unresolved V gene accounts for under half, and the remainder has no known explanation. Across this sample there are about 120,000 clones, with roughly 80% seen only once. The leading ten clones occupy 3.3% of the sample. Sequences were obtained from PBMCs. These TCRs come from a woman in her twenties or thirties in good health and CMV-seropositive.

The chain is built from TRBV5-1 and TRBJ1-4, with 7 nucleotides matching TRBD1. Germline V lookup: CDR1 SGHRS, CDR2 YFSETQ. The CDR3 is 15 residues long. The junction had 8 bases not matched to a gene; V was cut back by 4 bases and J by 5 bases. The CDR3 sequence: CASSRRTGSNEKLFF. The CDR3 bases are TGCGCCAGCAGCCGGAGGACAGGCTCCAATGAAAAACTGTTTTTT.

The chain carries TRBV5-1 and TRBJ2-6, with D perhaps TRBD1 (6 bases). Trimming cost V 3 bases and J 2 bases, with 18 bases left between them. Germline values: CDR1 SGHRS, CDR2 YFSETQ. The CDR3 loop spans 18 amino acids. This CDR3 is CASSSTPAQGTGANVLTF. The CDR3 DNA follows: TGCGCCAGCAGCTCCACTCCCGCACAGGGTACTGGGGCCAACGTCCTGACTTTC.

The table lists this clone with a count of one. This chain joins TRBV9 and TRBJ1-4, with D perhaps matching TRBD1 (6 bases). Between the trimmed V and J ends, which lost 0 bases and 4 bases, there was a span of 10 bases. CDR3 size: 15 residues. Germline CDR1 SGDLS, CDR2 YYNGEE. As DNA, the CDR3 is TGTGCCAGCAGCGTAGCAGGGGCCCTTAATGAAAAACTGTTTTTT. Translated: CASSVAGALNEKLFF. Drawing the rest from reference TRBV9 and TRBJ1-4, the complete variable domain is DSGVTQTPKHLITATGQRVTLRCSPRSGDLSVYWYQQSLDQGLQFLIQYYNGEERAKGNILERFSAQQFPDLHSELNLSSLELGDSALYFCASSVAGALNEKLFFGSGTQLSVL.

The rearrangement joins TRBV6-1 to TRBJ2-5; 11 nucleotides match TRBD2. V was pared by 1 base and J by 2 bases, with 3 bases of the junction left unmatched. The CDR3 extends over 16 amino acids. The germline CDR1 and CDR2 sequences are MNHNS and SASEGT. CDR3 in DNA: TGTGCCAGCAGTGAAGGGGGACTAGCGGTTCAAGAGACCCAGTACTTC. Protein sequence: CASSEGGLAVQETQYF.

J is TRBJ2-5 and V is TRBV6-5; 7 bases line up with TRBD2. The J call may be mistaken, given a closer DNA end match to TRBJ2-7. Germline V gives CDR1 MNHEY, CDR2 SVGAGI. There are 13 residues in the CDR3. The CDR3 bases are TGTGCCAGCAGCCGCGGGGGTACCCACGAGCAGTACTTC. Protein product: CASSRGGTHEQYF.

This chain links TRBV2 with TRBJ1-5; possible D gene TRBD1, 6 bases. Trimming shortened V by 8 bases and J by 4 bases, and 12 bases separated the two germline ends. CDR3 size: 13 residues. Germline lookup yields CDR1 SNHLY and CDR2 FYNNEI. Written as DNA, the CDR3 is TGTGCCAGCTCGGACAGTCGGAATCAGCCCCAGCATTTT. Its translation: CASSDSRNQPQHF.

The rearrangement links TRBV14 to TRBJ2-2, with TRBD2 matching 7 bases. V dropped 1 base and J dropped 6; count of bases not matched to a gene: 8. The V gene's germline CDR1 is SGHDN and CDR2 FVKESK. This CDR3 has 16 residues. The CDR3 sequence is CASSQAPRGRAGELFF. The CDR3 region has the DNA TGTGCCAGCAGCCAAGCCCCGCGGGGGAGGGCCGGGGAGCTGTTTTTT.

The chain employs TRBV19 and TRBJ2-3; 8 bases match TRBD1. With 8 bases clipped from V and 3 bases from J, the junction kept 16 bases outside the gene matches. CDR3 length: 17 residues. Per germline, CDR1 LNHDA and CDR2 SQIVND (reference sequence). CDR3 region: CASAKDRARDHTDTQYF. The DNA for the CDR3 is TGTGCCAGTGCTAAGGACAGGGCGAGGGATCATACAGATACGCAGTATTTT.

This clone was seen just once. The rearrangement links TRBV19 to TRBJ1-5, with 10 nucleotides matching TRBD1. This CDR3 contains 15 residues. Germline V CDR1 and CDR2: LNHDA, SQIVND (reference sequence). V trimming: 4 bases; J trimming: 7 bases; junction bases outside the gene matches: 7. CDR3 in amino acids: CASSTRQGAGQPQHF. DNA of the CDR3: TGTGCCAGTAGTACCAGACAGGGGGCAGGGCAGCCCCAGCATTTT.

About this clone itself: Different DNA sequences within this sample yield the same CDR3. The chain carries TRBV5-1 and TRBJ2-7, with 9 nucleotides matching TRBD1. The germline V gene encodes CDR1 SGHRS and CDR2 YFSETQ. The CDR3 runs 14 residues. V lost 3 bases to trimming and J lost 1 base; unmatched junction nucleotides: 2. CDR3 residues: CASSSGTGSYEQYF. In DNA form, the CDR3 reads TGCGCCAGCAGCTCCGGGACAGGGTCCTACGAGCAGTACTTC.

This rearrangement joins TRBV15 to TRBJ2-5; 8 bases agree with TRBD1. The closer fit of TRBJ2-7 to the DNA end suggests the J call may be wrong. The CDR3 is made up of 15 amino acids. Germline-derived CDR1 and CDR2 are LNHNV and YYDKDF (reference sequence). The CDR3 sequence: CATSRSTGGNYEQYF. DNA of the CDR3: TGTGCCACCAGCAGGAGCACAGGGGGGAACTACGAGCAGTACTTC.

This chain joins TRBV4-1 and TRBJ2-2, with 7 positions matching TRBD1. The CDR3 covers 15 residues. In germline, CDR1 is MGHRA, CDR2 YSYEKL. The V gene end was trimmed by 2 bases and the J gene end by 7 bases; junction bases not matched to a gene: 7. The CDR3, as DNA: TGCGCCAGCAGCCAACCAGGGGGTCTTTTCGGGGAGCTGTTTTTT. Its translation: CASSQPGGLFGELFF.

This clone was seen only once. This sequence joins TRBV5-1 and TRBJ2-7; the D gene is possibly TRBD1 (6 bases). Germline V CDR1 and CDR2: SGHRS, YFSETQ. This CDR3 has 13 amino acids. Trimming left V 7 bases short and J 3 bases short, with 14 bases between. The CDR3 is CASSPQGNYEQYF. The CDR3 nucleotides are TGCGCCAGCTCACCTCAGGGGAACTACGAGCAGTACTTC.

Only a few counts were recorded for this clone. The genes are TRBV5-6 and TRBJ1-6; TRBD1 agrees at 8 bases. The J segment lost 9 bases and the V segment lost 3 bases, leaving 5 bases of the junction unmatched. The CDR3 consists of 14 residues. In germline, CDR1 is SGHDT, CDR2 YYEEEE. CDR3: CASSWDRWGSPLHF. DNA of the CDR3: TGTGCCAGCAGCTGGGACAGGTGGGGTTCACCCCTCCACTTT.

J is TRBJ2-7 and V is TRBV19; D call uncertain. The CDR3 runs 15 residues. The germline gives CDR1 LNHDA, CDR2 SQIVND (reference sequence). Deletions cut 3 bases from V and 0 bases from J, with 12 bases between. DNA for the CDR3: TGTGCCAGTAGTATCGAGGCTACATTCTCCTACGAGCAGTACTTC. It is translated as CASSIEATFSYEQYF.

This chain uses TRBV6-6 with TRBJ1-2; 7 bases agree with TRBD1. This CDR3 region has 14 residues. V was clipped by 6 bases and J by 4 bases; unmatched bases: 8. Germline V gives CDR1 MNHNY, CDR2 SVGAGI (reference sequence). CDR3 sequence reads: CASRRRGQIYGYTF. DNA of the CDR3: TGTGCCAGCAGAAGAAGGGGACAGATCTATGGCTACACCTTC.

The chain carries TRBV6-1 and TRBJ1-2; possibly TRBD1 for D (6 bases). Germline loops: CDR1 MNHNS, CDR2 SASEGT. The CDR3 consists of 15 residues. Trimming removed 3 bases from V and 3 bases from J, with 14 bases in between. The CDR3 DNA is TGTGCCAGCAGTGATGTGGGGGGGCGCGACTATGGCTACACCTTC. Protein sequence: CASSDVGGRDYGYTF.

The CDR3 sequence: CASSPYGGPDTGELFF. The CDR3 coding sequence is TGTGCCAGCTCACCATACGGGGGGCCCGACACCGGGGAGCTGTTTTTT. J is TRBJ2-2 and V is TRBV18, with D possibly TRBD2 on 7 matching bases. The V and J ends lost 2 bases and 3 bases respectively, with 13 bases between them. Germline V gene lookup returns CDR1 KGHSH and CDR2 LQKENI. The CDR3 has 16 residues.

V and J are TRBV5-6 and TRBJ2-5; TRBD1 matches 7 bases. The CDR3 runs to 13 residues. J gave up 5 bases and V 5 bases, and 6 bases lay outside the gene matches. Germline V gene sequence: CDR1 SGHDT, CDR2 YYEEEE. CDR3 in DNA: TGTGCCAGCAGATTACAGGGGACGGAGACCCAGTACTTC. Translating gives CASRLQGTETQYF.

The V and J genes are TRBV2 and TRBJ2-5, with 10 nucleotides matching TRBD2. CDR3 length: 15 residues. The germline V gene encodes CDR1 SNHLY and CDR2 FYNNEI. J gave up 8 bases and V 1 base, and 7 bases lay outside the gene matches. The CDR3 loop reads CASSEGPLAGATQYF. In DNA, the CDR3 is TGTGCCAGCAGTGAAGGCCCTCTAGCGGGGGCAACCCAGTACTTC.

The chain recombines TRBV30 with TRBJ2-2; 9 bases align to TRBD2. Germline CDR1 GTSNPN, CDR2 SVGIG (reference sequence). The junction had 6 bases not matched to a gene; V was cut back by 3 bases and J by 4 bases. CDR3 length: 15 amino acids. The CDR3 sequence: CAWRIAGASTGELFF. For the CDR3, the DNA is TGTGCCTGGAGGATAGCGGGGGCCAGCACCGGGGAGCTGTTTTTT.

The rearrangement joins TRBV19 to TRBJ2-5; D call uncertain. Deletions cut 3 bases from V and 5 bases from J, with 10 bases between. Germline V gene data show CDR1 as LNHDA and CDR2 as SQIVND (reference sequence). This CDR3 contains 13 residues. CDR3 coding DNA: TGTGCCAGTAGTATGCGCGAGAGTGAGACCCAGTACTTC. Amino acid sequence: CASSMRESETQYF.

This clone was detected only once. The chain joins TRBV2 to TRBJ2-7, with a weak D call TRBD2 (5 bases). Trimming stripped 8 bases from V and 5 bases from J, with 22 bases between. CDR1 and CDR2 (germline): SNHLY, FYNNEI. The CDR3 spans 15 residues. CDR3 residues: CASSRALPGEDEQYF. DNA of the CDR3: TGTGCCAGCTCGCGGGCCCTCCCTGGCGAGGACGAGCAGTACTTC.

This sequence joins TRBV7-2 and TRBJ2-5; maybe TRBD1 (6 bases). Germline V gives CDR1 SGHTA, CDR2 FQGNSA. CDR3 length: 15 amino acids. Trimming removed 4 bases from V and 2 bases from J, with 14 bases in between. The CDR3 bases are TGTGCCAGCAGCTACCTGGGGGCGCAACAAGAGACCCAGTACTTC. Its translation is CASSYLGAQQETQYF. Full variable domain (remainder filled in from reference TRBV7-2 and TRBJ2-5): GAGVSQSPSNKVTEKGKDVELRCDPISGHTALYWYRQSLGQGLEFLIYFQGNSAPDKSGLPSDRFSAERTGGSVSTLTIQRTQQEDSAVYLCASSYLGAQQETQYFGPGTRLLVL.

This clone has a handful of counts. The chain links TRBV30 to TRBJ1-4, with D hard to call. Trimming stripped 0 bases from V and 5 bases from J, with 13 bases between. The germline V gene encodes CDR1 GTSNPN and CDR2 SVGIG (reference sequence). CDR3 length equals 15 residues. As DNA, the CDR3 is TGTGCCTGGAGTGTGTCGTGGGCAGGAAATGAAAAACTGTTTTTT. Residues: CAWSVSWAGNEKLFF.

The table lists this clone with a count of one. A read error is likely, as this CDR3 ends without the conserved phenylalanine or tryptophan. V gene TRBV20-1 combines with J gene TRBJ1-1; no clear D. Per germline, CDR1 DFQATT and CDR2 SNEGSKA (reference sequence). V shed 2 bases and J shed 7 bases, with 8 bases lying between them. This CDR3 has 11 residues. CDR3 coding DNA: TGCAGTGCTAGAAGGCACAGTGAAGCTTTCTCT. It encodes CSARRHSEAFS.

The chain employs TRBV7-9 and TRBJ1-4, with 10 bases fitting TRBD1. Germline CDR1 and CDR2: SEHNR and FQNEAQ (reference sequence). The CDR3 extends over 13 amino acids. The DNA of the CDR3 is TGTTCCTCCGCCGGGACAGGGGATGAAAAACTGTTTTTT. This sequence encodes CSSAGTGDEKLFF. The whole variable domain, filled in from reference TRBV7-9 and TRBJ1-4, reads DTGVSQNPRHKITKRGQNVTFRCDPISEHNRLYWYRQTLGQGPEFLTYFQNEAQLEKSRLLSDRFSAERPKGSFSTLEIQRTEQGDSAMYLCSSAGTGDEKLFFGSGTQLSVL.

The J gene is TRBJ2-1, the V gene TRBV4-2; TRBD2 aligns across 11 bases. The CDR3 has 16 residues. Trimming removed 0 bases from V and 9 bases from J; junction bases left unmatched: 7. The germline CDR1 and CDR2 sequences are LGHNA and YNFKEQ. In nucleotides, the CDR3 is TGTGCCAGCAGCCAAGAGTTAGCGGGGGGGCGGATTGAGCAGTTCTTC. Translating it yields CASSQELAGGRIEQFF.